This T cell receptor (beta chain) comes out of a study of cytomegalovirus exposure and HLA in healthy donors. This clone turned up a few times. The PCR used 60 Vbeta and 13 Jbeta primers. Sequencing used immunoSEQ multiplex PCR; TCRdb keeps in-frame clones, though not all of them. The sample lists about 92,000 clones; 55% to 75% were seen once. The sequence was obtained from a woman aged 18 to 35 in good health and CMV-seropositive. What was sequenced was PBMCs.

The DNA for the CDR3 is TGTGCCAGTAGCCGGGGACATGATTACTCCTACGAGCAGTACTTC. Its protein is CASSRGHDYSYEQYF. The V and J genes are TRBV19 and TRBJ2-7, with a possible D match to TRBD1 (6 bases). CDR3 length: 15 residues. Germline CDR1 reads LNHDA; CDR2 reads SQIVND (reference sequence). Trimming pared 6 bases from V and 0 bases from J, leaving 15 bases between.